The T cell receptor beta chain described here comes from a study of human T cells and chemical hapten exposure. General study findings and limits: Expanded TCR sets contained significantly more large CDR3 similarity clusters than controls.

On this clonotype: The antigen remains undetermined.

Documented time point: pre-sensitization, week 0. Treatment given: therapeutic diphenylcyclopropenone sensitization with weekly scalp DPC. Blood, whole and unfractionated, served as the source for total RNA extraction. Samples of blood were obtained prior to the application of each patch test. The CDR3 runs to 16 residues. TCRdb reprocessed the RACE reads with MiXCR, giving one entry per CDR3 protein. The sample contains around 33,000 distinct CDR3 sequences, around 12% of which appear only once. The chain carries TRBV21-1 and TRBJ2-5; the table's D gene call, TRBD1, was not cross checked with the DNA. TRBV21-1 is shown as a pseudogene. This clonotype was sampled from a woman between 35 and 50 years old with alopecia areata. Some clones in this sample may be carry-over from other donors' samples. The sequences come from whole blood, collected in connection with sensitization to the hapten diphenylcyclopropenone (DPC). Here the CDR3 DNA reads TGTGCCAGCAGCAAAGTTTTTGGCAGGGGTCAAGAGACCCAGTACTTC. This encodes CASSKVFGRGQETQYF.